This T cell receptor beta chain was profiled in a study of OX40 agonist ivuxolimab in advanced cancers. In the study overall: Ivuxolimab was an agonistic, fully human IgG2 monoclonal antibody directed against OX40 (CD134), a costimulatory receptor. Intravenous ivuxolimab was administered to patients every 2 weeks at six dose levels: 0.01, 0.1, 0.3, 1.5, 3 and 10 mg/kg. Of the 50 or so patients in dose escalation, about 20 had hepatocellular carcinoma, roughly 15 had melanoma, 9 had renal cell carcinoma and 9 had head and neck cancer. In the dose-escalation cohort, 82.7% of patients were male, and the mean age was approximately 60 years, with a range of 23 to 79. Patients were allowed to have had prior anti-PD-1, anti-PD-L1 or anti-CTLA-4 therapy, and 30% to 40% of the dose-escalation patients had previously received checkpoint inhibitors. Partial responses were achieved by three dose-escalation patients, of whom one had hepatocellular carcinoma and two had cutaneous melanoma. The purpose of peripheral TCRbeta sequencing was to test whether ivuxolimab changed TCR sequence diversity and led to clonal T-cell expansion. The paper covers the monotherapy dose-escalation part of the phase I ivuxolimab trial, which included N ≈ 50 patients.

Beyond this particular receptor, the publication reports: After ivuxolimab, expanded clones were on average more numerous among CD8+ T cells than among CD4+ T cells. The antigen specificity of the clonally expanded peripheral T cells was not determined. Low levels of normalized T-cell clonal expansion were also seen in some nonresponding patients. In the 0.1-3.0 mg/kg groups, partial responders were among the patients with the lowest normalized peripheral clonal expansion, particularly in CD8+ T cells. Clonal expansion of both CD4+ and CD8+ blood T cells was observed from baseline to week 6 at doses 0.1 to 3.0 mg/kg.

On this clone itself: What antigen it recognizes has not been identified. Nothing much larger sits one base from this clone, and base qualities are not available.

For sequencing of the TCRbeta CDR3 region, genomic DNA was extracted from the sorted cells. TCRbeta CDR3 regions were sequenced using the immunoSEQ Assay. TCRdb provides this immuneACCESS table in a form limited to in-frame rearrangements. Some clones are lacking; in checked studies, under half of them reflect an unresolved V gene, and why the rest are absent is not known. Present in this sample are tens of thousands of clones, 90% to 95% of which were seen just once. The ten largest account for around 12% of the sample. The trial excluded patients who had a history of autoimmune disease or were on systemic immunosuppression. Peripheral blood for TCR sequencing was drawn from every dose cohort at baseline, at cycle 4 day 1 and at cycle 7 day 1. Samples were obtained from an open-label, multicenter, first-in-human phase I dose-escalation trial of ivuxolimab. Adults with locally advanced or metastatic melanoma, renal cell carcinoma, hepatocellular carcinoma or head and neck squamous cell carcinoma were enrolled in the trial. Before TCR sequencing, CD4+ T cells and CD8+ T cells from peripheral blood were sorted into separate populations.

Via the germline V gene, CDR1 is MDHEN and CDR2 SYDVKM. The CDR3, from cysteine to phenylalanine, totals 12 residues. Just CDR3 DNA is preserved here, 36 bases in frame from base 1. V is pared back by 4 bases and J by 6 bases, with 7 bases lying between the germline termini. The source was CD4+ or CD8+ T cells sorted from blood, collected in a trial of the OX40 agonist ivuxolimab. The sequence was obtained from an adult with an advanced solid tumor such as melanoma, head and neck, liver or kidney cancer. The V gene is TRBV28 and the J gene is TRBJ2-1, with no confidently assigned D gene. The DNA sequence is TGTGCCAGCAGTTCGCCGGTCAATGAGCAGTTCTTC. This is translated as CASSSPVNEQFF.